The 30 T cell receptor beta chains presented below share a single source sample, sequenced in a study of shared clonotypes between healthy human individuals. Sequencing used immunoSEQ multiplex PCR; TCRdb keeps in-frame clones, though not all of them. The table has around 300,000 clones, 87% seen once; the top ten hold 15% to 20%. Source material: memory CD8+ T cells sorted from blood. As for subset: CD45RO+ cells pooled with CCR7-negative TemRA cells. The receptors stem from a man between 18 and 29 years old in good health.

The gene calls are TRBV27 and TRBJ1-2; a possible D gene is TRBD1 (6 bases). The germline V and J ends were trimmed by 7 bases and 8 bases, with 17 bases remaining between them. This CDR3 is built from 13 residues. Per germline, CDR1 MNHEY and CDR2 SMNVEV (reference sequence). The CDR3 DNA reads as TGTGCCAGCAAACCCCGATCAGGGGAGGGCTACACCTTC. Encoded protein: CASKPRSGEGYTF.

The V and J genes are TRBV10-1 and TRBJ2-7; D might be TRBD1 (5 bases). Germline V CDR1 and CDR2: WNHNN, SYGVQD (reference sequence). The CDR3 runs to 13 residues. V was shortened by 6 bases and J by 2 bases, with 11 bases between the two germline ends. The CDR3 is CASSPGWPYEQYF. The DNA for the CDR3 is TGCGCCAGCAGCCCAGGGTGGCCCTACGAGCAGTACTTC.

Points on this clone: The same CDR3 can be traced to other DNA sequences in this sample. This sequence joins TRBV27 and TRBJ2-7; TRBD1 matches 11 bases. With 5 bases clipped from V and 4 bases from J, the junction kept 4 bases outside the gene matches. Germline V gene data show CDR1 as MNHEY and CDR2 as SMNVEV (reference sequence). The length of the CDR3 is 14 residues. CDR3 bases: TGTGCCAGCAGTGCCGGGACAGGGGGTTACGAGCAGTACTTC. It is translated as CASSAGTGGYEQYF.

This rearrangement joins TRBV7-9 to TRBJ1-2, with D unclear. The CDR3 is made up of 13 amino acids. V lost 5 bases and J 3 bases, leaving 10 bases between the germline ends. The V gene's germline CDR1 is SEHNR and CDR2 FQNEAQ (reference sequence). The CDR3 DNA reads TGTGCCAGCAGCGTATGGACGGACTATGGCTACACCTTC. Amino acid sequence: CASSVWTDYGYTF.

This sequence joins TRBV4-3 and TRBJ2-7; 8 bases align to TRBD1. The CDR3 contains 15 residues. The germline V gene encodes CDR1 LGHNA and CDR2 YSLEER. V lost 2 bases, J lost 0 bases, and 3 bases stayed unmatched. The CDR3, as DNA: TGCGCCAGCAGCCAAAGACAGGGGATCTCCTACGAGCAGTACTTC. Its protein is CASSQRQGISYEQYF.

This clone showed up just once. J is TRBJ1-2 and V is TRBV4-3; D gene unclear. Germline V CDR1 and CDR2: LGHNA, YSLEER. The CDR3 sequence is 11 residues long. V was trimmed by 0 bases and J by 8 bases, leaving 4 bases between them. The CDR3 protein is CASSQENGYTF. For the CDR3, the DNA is TGCGCCAGCAGCCAAGAAAACGGCTACACCTTC.

CDR3 bases: TGCGCCAGCAGCCAAGATAAAGGACAGGCGCATGGCTACACCTTC. Its translation is CASSQDKGQAHGYTF. This rearrangement joins TRBV4-3 to TRBJ1-2, with 7 bases lining up with TRBD1. Germline CDR1 is LGHNA and CDR2 is YSLEER. V gave up 0 bases and J gave up 6 bases; unmatched junction bases: 7. The CDR3 totals 15 residues.

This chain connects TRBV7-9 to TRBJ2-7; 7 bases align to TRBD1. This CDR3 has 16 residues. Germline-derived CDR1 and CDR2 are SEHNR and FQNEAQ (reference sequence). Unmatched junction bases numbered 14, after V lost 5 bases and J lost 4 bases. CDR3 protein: CASSPRARGQKYEQYF. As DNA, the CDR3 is TGTGCCAGCAGCCCGAGGGCCCGGGGACAGAAATACGAGCAGTACTTC.

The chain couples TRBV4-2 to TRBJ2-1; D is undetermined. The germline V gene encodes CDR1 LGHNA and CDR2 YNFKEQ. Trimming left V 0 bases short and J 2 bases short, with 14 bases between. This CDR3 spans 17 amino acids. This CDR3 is CASSQDRGGRPYNEQFF. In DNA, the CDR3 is TGTGCCAGCAGCCAAGATCGTGGCGGCCGGCCCTACAATGAGCAGTTCTTC.

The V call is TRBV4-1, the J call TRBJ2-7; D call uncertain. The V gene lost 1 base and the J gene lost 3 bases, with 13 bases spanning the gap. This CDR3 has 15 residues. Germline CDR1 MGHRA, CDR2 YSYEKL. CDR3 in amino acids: CASSQGVDTIYEQYF. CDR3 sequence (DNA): TGCGCCAGCAGCCAAGGTGTCGATACGATCTACGAGCAGTACTTC.

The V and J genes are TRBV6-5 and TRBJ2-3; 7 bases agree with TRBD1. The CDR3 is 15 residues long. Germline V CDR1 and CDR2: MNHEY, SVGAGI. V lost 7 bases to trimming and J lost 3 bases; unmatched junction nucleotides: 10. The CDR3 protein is CASIRGYRGTDTQYF. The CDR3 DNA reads TGTGCCAGCATCAGGGGGTATCGGGGAACAGATACGCAGTATTTT.

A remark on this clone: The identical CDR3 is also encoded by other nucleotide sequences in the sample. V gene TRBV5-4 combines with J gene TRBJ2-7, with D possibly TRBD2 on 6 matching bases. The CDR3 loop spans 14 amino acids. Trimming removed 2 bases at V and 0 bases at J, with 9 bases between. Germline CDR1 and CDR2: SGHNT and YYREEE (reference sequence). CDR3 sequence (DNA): TGTGCCAGCAGCTTAGGGCGGGGCTCCTACGAGCAGTACTTC. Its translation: CASSLGRGSYEQYF. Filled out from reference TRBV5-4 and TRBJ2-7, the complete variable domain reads ETGVTQSPTHLIKTRGQQVTLRCSSQSGHNTVSWYQQALGQGPQFIFQYYREEENGRGNFPPRFSGLQFPNYSSELNVNALELDDSALYLCASSLGRGSYEQYFGPGTRLTVT.

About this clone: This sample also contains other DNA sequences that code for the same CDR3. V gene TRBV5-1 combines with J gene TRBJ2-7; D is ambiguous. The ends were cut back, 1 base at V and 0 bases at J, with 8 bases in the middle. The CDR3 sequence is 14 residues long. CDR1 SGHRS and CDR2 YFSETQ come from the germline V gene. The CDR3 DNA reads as TGCGCCAGCAGCTTGACAGTGGGCTCCTACGAGCAGTACTTC. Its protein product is CASSLTVGSYEQYF.

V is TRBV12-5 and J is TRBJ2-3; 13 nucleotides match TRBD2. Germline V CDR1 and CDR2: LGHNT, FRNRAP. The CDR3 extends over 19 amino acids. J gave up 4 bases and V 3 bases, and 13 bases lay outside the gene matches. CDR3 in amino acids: CASGFQPITSGRAPDTQYF. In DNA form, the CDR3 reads TGTGCTAGTGGTTTCCAACCCATAACTAGCGGGAGGGCCCCAGATACGCAGTATTTT.

DNA for the CDR3: TGTGCCAGCCGAAGCCGCCCAGCACTAGCCAAAAACATTCAGTACTTC. Translated, it gives CASRSRPALAKNIQYF. The chain joins TRBV28 to TRBJ2-4; D unresolved. The CDR3 has 16 residues. Trimming shortened V by 8 bases and J by 0 bases, and 17 bases separated the two germline ends. Germline loops: CDR1 MDHEN, CDR2 SYDVKM.

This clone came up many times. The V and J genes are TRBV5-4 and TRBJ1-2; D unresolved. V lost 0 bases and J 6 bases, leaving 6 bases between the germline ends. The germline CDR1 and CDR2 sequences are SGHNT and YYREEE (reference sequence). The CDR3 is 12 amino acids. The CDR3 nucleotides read TGTGCCAGCAGCTTGGTCTCAGATGGCTACACCTTC. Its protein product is CASSLVSDGYTF. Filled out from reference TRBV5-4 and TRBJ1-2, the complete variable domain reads ETGVTQSPTHLIKTRGQQVTLRCSSQSGHNTVSWYQQALGQGPQFIFQYYREEENGRGNFPPRFSGLQFPNYSSELNVNALELDDSALYLCASSLVSDGYTFGSGTRLTVV.

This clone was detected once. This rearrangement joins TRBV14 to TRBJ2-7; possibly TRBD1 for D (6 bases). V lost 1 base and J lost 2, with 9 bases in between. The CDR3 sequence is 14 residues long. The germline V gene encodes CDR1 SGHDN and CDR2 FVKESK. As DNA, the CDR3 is TGTGCCAGCAGCCAAGCAGGGGTACCCTACGAGCAGTACTTC. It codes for CASSQAGVPYEQYF.

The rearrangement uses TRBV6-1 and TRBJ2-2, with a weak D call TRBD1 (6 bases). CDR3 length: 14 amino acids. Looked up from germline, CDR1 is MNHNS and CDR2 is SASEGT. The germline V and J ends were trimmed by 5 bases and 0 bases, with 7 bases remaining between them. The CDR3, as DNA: TGTGCCAGCAGTTGGACAGCGAACACCGGGGAGCTGTTTTTT. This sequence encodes CASSWTANTGELFF.

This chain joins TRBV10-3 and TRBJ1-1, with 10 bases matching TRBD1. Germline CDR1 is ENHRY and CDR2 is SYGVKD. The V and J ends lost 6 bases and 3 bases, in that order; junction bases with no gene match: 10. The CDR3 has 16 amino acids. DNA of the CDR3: TGTGCCATCAGGCCCAGGACAGGGGGGGCAGACACTGAAGCTTTCTTT. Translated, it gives CAIRPRTGGADTEAFF.

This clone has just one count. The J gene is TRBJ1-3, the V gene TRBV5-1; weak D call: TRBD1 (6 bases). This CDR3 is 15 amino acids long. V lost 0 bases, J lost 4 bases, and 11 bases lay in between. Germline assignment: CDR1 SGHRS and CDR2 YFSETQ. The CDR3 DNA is TGCGCCAGCAGCTTGGACCAGGGGACAGGAAACACCATATATTTT. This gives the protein CASSLDQGTGNTIYF.

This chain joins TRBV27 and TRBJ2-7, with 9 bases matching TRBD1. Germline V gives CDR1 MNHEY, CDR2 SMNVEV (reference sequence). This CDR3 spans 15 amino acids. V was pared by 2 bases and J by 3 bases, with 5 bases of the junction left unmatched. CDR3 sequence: CASSLITGGGYEQYF. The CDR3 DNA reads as TGTGCCAGCAGTTTAATCACAGGGGGCGGCTACGAGCAGTACTTC.

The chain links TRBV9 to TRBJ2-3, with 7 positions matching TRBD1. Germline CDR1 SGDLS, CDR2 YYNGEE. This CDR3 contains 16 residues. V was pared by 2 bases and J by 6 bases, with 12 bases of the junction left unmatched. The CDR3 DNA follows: TGTGCCAGCAGCGTCAGGGGGACCCAGATCGTGGATACGCAGTATTTT. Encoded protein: CASSVRGTQIVDTQYF.

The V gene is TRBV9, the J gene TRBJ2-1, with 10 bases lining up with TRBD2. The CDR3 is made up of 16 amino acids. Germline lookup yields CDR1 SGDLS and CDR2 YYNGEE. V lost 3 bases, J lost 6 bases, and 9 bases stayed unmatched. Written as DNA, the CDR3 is TGTGCCAGCAGCGCGGCCGGGACTAGCGTATCCAATGAGCAGTTCTTC. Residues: CASSAAGTSVSNEQFF.

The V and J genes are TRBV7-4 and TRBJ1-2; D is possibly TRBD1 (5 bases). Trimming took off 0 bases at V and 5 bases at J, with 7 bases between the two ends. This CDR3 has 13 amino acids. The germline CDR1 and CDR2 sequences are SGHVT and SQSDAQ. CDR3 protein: CASSLAEGYGYTF. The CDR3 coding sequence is TGTGCCAGCAGCTTAGCGGAGGGGTATGGCTACACCTTC.

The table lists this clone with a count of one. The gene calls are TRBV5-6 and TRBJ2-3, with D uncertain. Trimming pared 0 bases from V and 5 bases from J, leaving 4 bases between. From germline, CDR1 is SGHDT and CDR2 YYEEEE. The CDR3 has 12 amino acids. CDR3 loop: CASSLGVDTQYF. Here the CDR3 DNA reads TGTGCCAGCAGCTTGGGGGTAGATACGCAGTATTTT.

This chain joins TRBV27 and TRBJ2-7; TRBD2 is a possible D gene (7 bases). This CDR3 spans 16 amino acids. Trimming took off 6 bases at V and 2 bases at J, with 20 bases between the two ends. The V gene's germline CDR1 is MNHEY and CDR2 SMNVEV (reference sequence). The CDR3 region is CASSRGEGVPPYEQYF. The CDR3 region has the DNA TGTGCCAGCAGCCGAGGGGAGGGGGTCCCTCCCTACGAGCAGTACTTC.

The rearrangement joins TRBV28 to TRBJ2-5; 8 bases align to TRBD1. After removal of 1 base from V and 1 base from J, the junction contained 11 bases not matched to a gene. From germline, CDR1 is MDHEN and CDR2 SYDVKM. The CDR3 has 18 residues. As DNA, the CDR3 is TGTGCCAGCAGTTTATTTCTCAGGACAGGGATGGTCCAAGAGACCCAGTACTTC. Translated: CASSLFLRTGMVQETQYF.

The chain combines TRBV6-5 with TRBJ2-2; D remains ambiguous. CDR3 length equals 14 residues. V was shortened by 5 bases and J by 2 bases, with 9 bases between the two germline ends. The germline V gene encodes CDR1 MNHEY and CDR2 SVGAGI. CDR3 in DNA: TGTGCCAGCAGTGCGTCTCCCAACACCGGGGAGCTGTTTTTT. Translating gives CASSASPNTGELFF.

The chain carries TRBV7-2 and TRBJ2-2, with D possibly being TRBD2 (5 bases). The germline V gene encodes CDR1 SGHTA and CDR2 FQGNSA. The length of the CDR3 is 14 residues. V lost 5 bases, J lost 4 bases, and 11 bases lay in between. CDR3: CASSPTRATGELFF. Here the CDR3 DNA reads TGTGCCAGCAGCCCCACGAGGGCCACCGGGGAGCTGTTTTTT.

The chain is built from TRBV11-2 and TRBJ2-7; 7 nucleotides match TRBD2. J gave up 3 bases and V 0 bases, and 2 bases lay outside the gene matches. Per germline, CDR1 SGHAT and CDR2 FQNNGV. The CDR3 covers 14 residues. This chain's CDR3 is CASSLDSSGYEQYF. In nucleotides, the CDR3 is TGTGCCAGCAGCTTAGACTCTAGCGGCTACGAGCAGTACTTC.